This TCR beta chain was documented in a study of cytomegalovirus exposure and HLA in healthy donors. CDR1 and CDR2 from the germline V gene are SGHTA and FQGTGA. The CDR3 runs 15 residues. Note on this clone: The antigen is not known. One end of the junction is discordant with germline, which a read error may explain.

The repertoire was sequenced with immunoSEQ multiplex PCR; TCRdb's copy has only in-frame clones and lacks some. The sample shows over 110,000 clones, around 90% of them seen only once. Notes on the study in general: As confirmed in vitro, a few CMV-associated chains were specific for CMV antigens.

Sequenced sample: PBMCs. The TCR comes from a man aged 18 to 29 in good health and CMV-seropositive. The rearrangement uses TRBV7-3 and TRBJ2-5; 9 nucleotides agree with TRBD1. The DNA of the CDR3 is TGTGCCAGCAGCCTAACAGGGGGCTTCCAAGAGACCCAGTACTTC. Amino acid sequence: CASSLTGGFQETQYF.